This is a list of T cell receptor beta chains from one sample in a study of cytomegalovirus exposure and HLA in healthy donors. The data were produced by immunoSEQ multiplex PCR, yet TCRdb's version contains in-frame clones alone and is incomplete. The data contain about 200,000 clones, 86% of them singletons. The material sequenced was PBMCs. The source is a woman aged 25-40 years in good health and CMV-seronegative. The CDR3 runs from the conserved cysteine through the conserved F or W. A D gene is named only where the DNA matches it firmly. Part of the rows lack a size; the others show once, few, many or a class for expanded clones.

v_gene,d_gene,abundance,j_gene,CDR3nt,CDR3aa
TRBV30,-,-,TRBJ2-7,TGTGCCTGGAGTACCCCGAGTAGGGGCTCCTACGAGCAGTACTTC,CAWSTPSRGSYEQYF
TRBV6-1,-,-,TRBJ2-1,TGTGCCAGCAGTGCCCAGTGGGGCAGGGTTTGGGACAATGAGCAGTTCTTC,CASSAQWGRVWDNEQFF
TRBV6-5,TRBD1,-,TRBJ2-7,TGTGCCAGCAGTCCGGGACAGGGGTCCCACGAGCAGTACTTC,CASSPGQGSHEQYF
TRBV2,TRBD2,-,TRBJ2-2,TGTGCCACTGGGGTCGGGGGGACCGGGGAGCTGTTTTTT,CATGVGGTGELFF
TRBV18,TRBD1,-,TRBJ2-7,TGTGCCAGCTCACACTCGACAGGGTATTGGTACGAGCAGTACTTC,CASSHSTGYWYEQYF
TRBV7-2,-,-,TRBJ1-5,TGTGCCAGCAGCTTAGATGTAAATCAGCCCCAGCATTTT,CASSLDVNQPQHF
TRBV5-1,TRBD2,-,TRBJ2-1,TGCGCCAGCAGCTTTGGACTAGCGGGAACTTACAATGAGCAGTTCTTC,CASSFGLAGTYNEQFF
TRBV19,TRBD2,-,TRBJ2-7,TGTGCCAGTAGTACGGCGACTAGCGTTCCCTACGAGCAGTACTTC,CASSTATSVPYEQYF
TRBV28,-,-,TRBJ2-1,TGTGCCAGCAGTCCGCTGGGGGGTACCAATGAGCAGTTCTTC,CASSPLGGTNEQFF
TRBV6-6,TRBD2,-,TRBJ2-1,TGTGCCAGCAGTCCTAGCGGGGGAGTTTACAATGAGCAGTTCTTC,CASSPSGGVYNEQFF
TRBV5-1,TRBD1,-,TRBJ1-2,TGCGCCAGCAGCTCGGACAGGGGTTATGGCTACACCTTC,CASSSDRGYGYTF
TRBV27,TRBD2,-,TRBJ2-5,TGTGCCAGCAGTTTCGTGACTAGCGGGGCGCAAGAGACCCAGTACTTC,CASSFVTSGAQETQYF
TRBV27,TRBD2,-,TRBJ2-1,TGTGCCAGCAGTCCCACCCGAAGACTAGCGGGAGGTCACTACAATGAGCAGTTCTTC,CASSPTRRLAGGHYNEQFF
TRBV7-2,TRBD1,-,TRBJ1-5,TGTGCCAGCAGCTTAGTGGGACAGGGTACGGGTCAGCCCCAGCATTTT,CASSLVGQGTGQPQHF
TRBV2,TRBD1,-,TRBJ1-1,TGTGCCAGCCGACCGGGACAGGGGCTCACTGAAGCTTTCTTT,CASRPGQGLTEAFF
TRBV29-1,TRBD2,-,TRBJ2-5,TGCAGCGTTGACATAGCGGGACCCTCGGAGACCCAGTACTTC,CSVDIAGPSETQYF
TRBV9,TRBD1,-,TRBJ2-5,TGTGCCAGCAGCGTAGAAGACAGGGGGCCCTGGGAGACCCAGTACTTC,CASSVEDRGPWETQYF
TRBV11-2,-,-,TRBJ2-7,TGTGCCAGCAGCTCTGACAGGCTCGAGCAGTACTTC,CASSSDRLEQYF
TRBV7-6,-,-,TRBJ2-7,TGTGCCAGCAGCCCAATAGGTGCCGGAGGGACCTACGAGCAGTACTTC,CASSPIGAGGTYEQYF
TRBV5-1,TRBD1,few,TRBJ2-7,TGCGCCAGCAGCTTTCAACAGGGGGCCCACGAGCAGTACTTC,CASSFQQGAHEQYF
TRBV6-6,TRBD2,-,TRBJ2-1,TGTGCCAGCAGTCGGAGCGGGAGCTCCTACAATGAGCAGTTCTTC,CASSRSGSSYNEQFF
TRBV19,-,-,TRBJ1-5,TGTGCCAGTAGTAGGCAGGGAGGGAATCAGCCCCAGCATTTT,CASSRQGGNQPQHF
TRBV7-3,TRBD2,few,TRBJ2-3,TGTGCCAGCAGCTTATCACTAGCGGATACGCAGTATTTT,CASSLSLADTQYF
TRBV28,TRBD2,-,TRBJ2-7,TGTGCCAGCAGTTTCCCTAGCGGCCAAGAGCAGTACTTC,CASSFPSGQEQYF
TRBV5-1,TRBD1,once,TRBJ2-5,TGCGCCAGCGCCCGGACAGGGCTTTTGGAGACCCAGTACTTC,CASARTGLLETQYF
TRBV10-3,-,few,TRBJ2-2,TGTGCCATCAGTTCAGACGGGTACACCGGGGAGCTGTTTTTT,CAISSDGYTGELFF
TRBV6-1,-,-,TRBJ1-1,TGTGCCAGCAAGGGGGACCTGAACACTGAAGCTTTCTTT,CASKGDLNTEAFF
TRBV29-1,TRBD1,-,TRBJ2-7,TGCAGCGTTGAAGTAGGGGGCGCAGGGCTGCTCGTCCGGTACTTC,CSVEVGGAGLLVRYF
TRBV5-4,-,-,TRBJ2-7,TGTGCCAGCAGCTACGGCTACGAGCAGTACTTC,CASSYGYEQYF
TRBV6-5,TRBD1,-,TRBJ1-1,TGTGCCAGCAGCCGGGACAGGGGTCTCGCTGAAGCTTTCTTT,CASSRDRGLAEAFF